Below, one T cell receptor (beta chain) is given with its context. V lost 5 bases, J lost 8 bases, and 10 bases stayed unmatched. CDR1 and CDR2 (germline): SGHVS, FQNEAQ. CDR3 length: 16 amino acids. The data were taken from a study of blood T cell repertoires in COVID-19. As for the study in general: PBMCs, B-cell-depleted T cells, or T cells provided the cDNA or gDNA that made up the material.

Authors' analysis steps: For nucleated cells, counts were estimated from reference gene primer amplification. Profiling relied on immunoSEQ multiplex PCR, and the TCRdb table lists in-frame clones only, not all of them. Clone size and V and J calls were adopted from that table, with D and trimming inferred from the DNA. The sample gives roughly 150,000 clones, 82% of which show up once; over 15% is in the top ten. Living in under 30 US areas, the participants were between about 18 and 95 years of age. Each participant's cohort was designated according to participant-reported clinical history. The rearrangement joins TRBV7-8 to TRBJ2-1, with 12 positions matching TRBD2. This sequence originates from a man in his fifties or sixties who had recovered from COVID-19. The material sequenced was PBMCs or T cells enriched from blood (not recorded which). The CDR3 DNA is TGTGCCAGCAGCAGAGGGGTACTAGCGGGGGGCGATGAGCAGTTCTTC. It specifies CASSRGVLAGGDEQFF.